One sample yielded the 12 T cell receptor beta chains listed below, sequenced in a study of blood T cell repertoires in COVID-19. Data came from immunoSEQ multiplex PCR; TCRdb stores just in-frame clones and leaves some out. Among roughly 220,000 clones listed, approximately 78% were seen once. Sequences were obtained from peripheral blood. Receptors were obtained from a woman older than 75 with COVID-19, enrolled during active disease.

The V call is TRBV28, the J call TRBJ1-2; no clear D. The CDR3 is 13 amino acids. Per the germline V gene, CDR1 is MDHEN and CDR2 is SYDVKM. Between the trimmed V and J ends, which lost 2 bases and 7 bases, there was a span of 11 bases. CDR3 sequence (DNA): TGTGCCAGCAGTTTAGGTGTTGGTAGTGGCTACACCTTC. Its protein is CASSLGVGSGYTF.

The chain employs TRBV28 and TRBJ2-3, with a possible D match to TRBD1 (5 bases). CDR1 is MDHEN and CDR2 is SYDVKM in the germline V gene. There are 15 residues in the CDR3. Trimming removed 6 bases at V and 0 bases at J, with 13 bases between. The CDR3 loop is CASSSDSLSTDTQYF. The DNA for the CDR3 is TGTGCCAGCAGCTCTGACAGCCTGAGCACAGATACGCAGTATTTT.

The chain combines TRBV5-1 with TRBJ1-1, with 7 bases identical to TRBD1. CDR3 size: 14 residues. CDR1 is SGHRS, CDR2 YFSETQ, per germline. V gave up 4 bases and J gave up 4 bases; unmatched junction bases: 7. This CDR3 reads CASSVTGAATEAFF. The CDR3 DNA is TGCGCCAGCAGCGTTACAGGGGCGGCCACTGAAGCTTTCTTT.

The chain recombines TRBV24-1 with TRBJ2-2; 11 bases map to TRBD2. V was pared by 2 bases and J by 5 bases, with 9 bases of the junction left unmatched. Per germline, CDR1 KGHDR and CDR2 SFDVKD. CDR3 length: 18 residues. Here the CDR3 reads CATSDSGLAVISTGELFF. The DNA for the CDR3 is TGTGCCACCAGTGATTCGGGACTAGCGGTTATCTCTACCGGGGAGCTGTTTTTT.

This clone was recorded only once. The chain uses TRBV5-3 and TRBJ2-7, with 10 bases lining up with TRBD2. TRBV5-3 has ORF status, its function being uncertain. CDR3 size: 20 residues. The trim removed 4 bases at V and 3 bases at J, leaving 22 bases unmatched. The CDR3 region is CARSARWWLAGAITLYEQYF. CDR3 nucleotides: TGTGCCAGAAGCGCCCGGTGGTGGCTAGCGGGGGCTATTACTCTCTACGAGCAGTACTTC.

This clone has a single count. The chain couples TRBV12-3 or TRBV12-4 to TRBJ1-4; D not resolved. The ends were cut back, 5 bases at V and 6 bases at J, with 4 bases in the middle. The CDR3 contains 11 residues. As DNA, the CDR3 is TGTGCCAGCAGTCTTTATGAAAAACTGTTTTTT. Translated, it gives CASSLYEKLFF.

The DNA of the CDR3 is TGCGCCAGCAGCCAAGATTCGGGGGGCCCTACGCTTTCTGGAAACACCATATATTTT. Residues: CASSQDSGGPTLSGNTIYF. This sequence joins TRBV4-3 and TRBJ1-3; TRBD1 might be the D (6 bases). The CDR3 consists of 19 residues. Germline V gives CDR1 LGHNA, CDR2 YSLEER. Deletions cut 0 bases from V and 1 base from J, with 19 bases between.

The rearrangement links TRBV30 to TRBJ2-7; D possibly corresponds to TRBD2 (6 bases). The CDR3 extends over 14 amino acids. The germline CDR1 and CDR2 sequences are GTSNPN and SVGIG (reference sequence). Trimming stripped 3 bases from V and 0 bases from J, with 12 bases between. The CDR3 DNA follows: TGTGCCTGGAGGGTGTACGGGAGCTCCTACGAGCAGTACTTC. Protein sequence: CAWRVYGSSYEQYF. Full variable domain (remainder filled in from reference TRBV30 and TRBJ2-7): SQTIHQWPATLVQPVGSPLSLECTVEGTSNPNLYWYRQAAGRGLQLLFYSVGIGQISSEVPQNLSASRPQDRQFILSSKKLLLSDSGFYLCAWRVYGSSYEQYFGPGTRLTVT.

The chain uses TRBV5-1 and TRBJ2-3; maybe TRBD1 (6 bases). Germline CDR1 is SGHRS and CDR2 is YFSETQ. There are 16 residues in the CDR3. Trimming stripped 3 bases from V and 1 base from J, with 15 bases between. CDR3 coding DNA: TGCGCCAGCAGCTGGGGTGGGGGCTCGGGCACAGATACGCAGTATTTT. This sequence encodes CASSWGGGSGTDTQYF.

The rearrangement links TRBV5-1 to TRBJ2-5; 10 bases agree with TRBD2. The CDR3 runs to 14 residues. From germline, CDR1 is SGHRS and CDR2 YFSETQ. The J segment lost 5 bases and the V segment lost 5 bases, leaving 6 bases of the junction unmatched. CDR3 coding DNA: TGCGCCAGCAGGGCTAGCGGGGGTTTGGAGACCCAGTACTTC. Translating gives CASRASGGLETQYF.

The V call is TRBV7-3, the J call TRBJ1-2; D perhaps matches TRBD1 (5 bases). V lost 3 bases to trimming and J lost 8 bases, with 22 bases between them. Germline loops: CDR1 SGHTA, CDR2 FQGTGA. The CDR3 consists of 16 residues. In DNA, the CDR3 is TGTGCCAGCAGCTTCATAAGCGGGGCAGCCCAGAGCGGCTACACCTTC. This encodes CASSFISGAAQSGYTF.

The CDR3 nucleotides are TGTGCCAGCAGCGAGGCGGGGACAGGGAAATACGAGCAGTACTTC. Translating it yields CASSEAGTGKYEQYF. The genes are TRBV25-1 and TRBJ2-7, with 9 bases aligning to TRBD1. Germline CDR1 MGHDK, CDR2 SYGVNS. V lost 6 bases to trimming and J lost 4 bases; unmatched junction nucleotides: 10. The CDR3 covers 15 residues.